Listed here is a single TCR beta chain. What it recognizes is unknown. The sample originates from a study of blood T cells in healthy people across ages. Regarding the study as a whole: Higher diversity and more naive CD4+ cells were features of long-lived donors, compared to aged donors. Across samples, TCR beta diversity tracked strongly with naive T cell percentage.

PCR was performed a second time for roughly 7 to 11 cycles using a sample-barcoded 5' primer and a J-beta primer mix. In TCRdb, the 5' RACE reads were re-called with MiXCR into one record per CDR3 protein. Of 600,000 to 900,000 distinct CDR3 sequences listed, 20% to 30% are singletons. Germline values: CDR1 DFQATT, CDR2 SNEGSKA (reference sequence). The CDR3 contains 12 residues. Trimming removed 0 bases from V and 8 bases from J, with 10 bases in between. Each sample had at least 6.5 million PBMCs isolated. Each sample provided at least 6 micrograms of extracted total RNA. These data were also filed under a second study, of T cells of mothers and their children.

Sequencing was performed on blood. The clonotype was recovered from a boy younger than 18 in good health. The J gene is TRBJ1-2, the V gene TRBV20-1; the D gene is possibly TRBD1 (5 bases). The CDR3 bases are TGCAGTGCTAGAGAAGGGACGCAGGGCTACACCTTC. It is translated as CSAREGTQGYTF.